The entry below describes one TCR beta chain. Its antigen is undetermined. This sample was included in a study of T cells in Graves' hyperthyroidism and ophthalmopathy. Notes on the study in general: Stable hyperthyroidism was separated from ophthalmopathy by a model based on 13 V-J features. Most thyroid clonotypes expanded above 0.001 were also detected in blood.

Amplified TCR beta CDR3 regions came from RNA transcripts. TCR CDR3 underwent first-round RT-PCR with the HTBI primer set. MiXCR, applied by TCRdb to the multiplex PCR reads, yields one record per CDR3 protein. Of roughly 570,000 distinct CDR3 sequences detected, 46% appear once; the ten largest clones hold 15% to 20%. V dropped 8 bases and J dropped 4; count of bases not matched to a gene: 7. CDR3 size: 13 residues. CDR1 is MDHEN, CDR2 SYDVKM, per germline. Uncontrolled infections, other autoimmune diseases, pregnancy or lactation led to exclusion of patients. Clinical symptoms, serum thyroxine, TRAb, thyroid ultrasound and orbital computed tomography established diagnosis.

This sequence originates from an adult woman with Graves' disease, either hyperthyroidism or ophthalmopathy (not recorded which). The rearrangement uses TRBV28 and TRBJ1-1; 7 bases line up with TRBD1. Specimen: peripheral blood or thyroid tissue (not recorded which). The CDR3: CASLTGASTEAFF. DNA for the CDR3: TGTGCCAGCCTCACAGGGGCGAGCACTGAAGCTTTCTTT.